The TCR beta chain described here comes from a study of cytotoxic CD8 clonotypes in ibrutinib-treated CLL (TCRdb year 2021). Regarding the complete study: The cohort had 11 relapsed/refractory and around 16 treatment-naive patients; 17 were IGHV unmutated. Of the 86 participants in the trial, roughly 26 had longitudinal samples available. Cryopreserved peripheral blood mononuclear cells were collected at three points: before therapy, at response, and at either sustained remission or disease progression. Patients were still on ibrutinib when every remission and progressive disease sample was collected. Response samples were taken after a median of 12 months on treatment, ranging from roughly 6 to 36 months. Partial responses were observed in some 24 patients and complete responses in 2; after a median follow-up of around 68 months, remission was maintained in 14 patients and progression was observed in about twelve. On average, each sample yielded roughly 260,000 productive templates and under 95,000 productive rearrangements.

V is cut by 6 bases and J by 9 bases, and the space between the germline ends is 12 bases. The CDR3 spans 12 residues, from the cysteine through the phenylalanine. CDR3 DNA only is kept here, 36 bases in frame from base 1. CDR1 and CDR2 are read off the germline V gene as MDHEN and SYDVKM. This specimen's time point label, interpreted: less than 30 months on ibrutinib. Roughly 2.2 micrograms of genomic DNA were extracted from cryopreserved PBMCs for TCR beta library preparation. Longitudinal blood samples from CLL patients on ibrutinib monotherapy were analyzed using high-throughput TCR beta sequencing. The patients took part in an open-label, single-center phase 2 trial of ibrutinib monotherapy. A MiSeq instrument was used for deep resolution sequencing, which targeted depths ranging from 1 in 1 million up to 1 in 200,000 T cells, with coverage averaging 10x for each clonotype. The immunoSEQ hsTCRB Kit was used to generate TCR beta libraries. In the source study's methods: The data were analyzed with ImmunoSEQ Analyzer and ImmunoSEQ Data Assistant, and V, D and J gene assignments followed IMGT definitions. Clonality was computed as one minus normalized Shannon entropy of productive rearrangement frequencies, ranging from 0 to 1. Only overrepresented clonotypes making up at least 0.05% of the repertoire of each patient were included in the public clonotype analysis. Repertoires from some twelve age-matched healthy donors in immuneACCESS were used as clonality controls. Imported from immuneACCESS, the table was reduced by TCRdb to in-frame sequences with V and J called. These copies leave out some clones; in studies compared against another copy, an unresolved V gene accounts for under half, and the cause of the remainder is not known. The D gene and trimming were derived from the DNA, and the V and J assignments and clone size from that table. The sample contains a few hundred thousand clones, roughly 70% of them found a single time. Clones ranked in the top ten supply 15% to 19% of the sample.

With regard to this clone: The clone's antigen remains unknown. It has no much larger one-base neighbor in the sample; base qualities were not kept.

Study-wide findings and limitations: At baseline, clonality was higher than in age-matched healthy donors and showed a strong correlation with circulating CD8+ T-cell counts. Public clonotypes were found to be uncommon and were observed to contract or remain stable during treatment; the increase in clonality was shown to reflect expansion of private clonotypes at ibrutinib response. An increase in clonality was observed at ibrutinib response, with clonality remaining stable during sustained remission and falling back toward baseline at progression. Sustained-remission and progressing patients did not have matched sampling times, and lymph node repertoires were not examined.

The rearrangement combines TRBV28 with TRBJ2-1, with a tentative D gene TRBD1 over 5 matching bases. This specimen consisted of PBMCs, obtained after 24 months of ibrutinib treatment. The sequence came from a human donor with chronic lymphocytic leukemia. The sequenced DNA is TGTGCCAGCAGCCAAACCCAGGGTGAGCAGTTCTTC. It translates as CASSQTQGEQFF.